The sequence of this T cell receptor (beta chain) was determined in a study of T cell responses to AZD1222 COVID-19 vaccine. Study results and limitations: No day 14 peak samples; only post-peak repertoires were characterized.

The table lists this clone with a few counts. The antigen is unknown. Germline-derived CDR1 and CDR2 are MGHRA and YSYEKL. The CDR3 length is 16 residues. V lost 1 base and J 5 bases, leaving 17 bases between the germline ends. Clones were read by immunoSEQ multiplex PCR, and TCRdb kept only the in-frame ones, dropping some. The table includes more than 35,000 clones, around three quarters detected once. V usage is TRBV4-1 and J usage is TRBJ2-5; TRBD1 is a possible D gene (5 bases). This sequence originates from an adult who received the MenACWY meningococcal vaccine as a control. The source was peripheral blood, collected 28 days after the second dose of the MenACWY control vaccine. CDR3 sequence reads: CASSQVGSRVGETQYF. CDR3 bases: TGCGCCAGCAGCCAAGTCGGAAGCAGGGTGGGGGAGACCCAGTACTTC.